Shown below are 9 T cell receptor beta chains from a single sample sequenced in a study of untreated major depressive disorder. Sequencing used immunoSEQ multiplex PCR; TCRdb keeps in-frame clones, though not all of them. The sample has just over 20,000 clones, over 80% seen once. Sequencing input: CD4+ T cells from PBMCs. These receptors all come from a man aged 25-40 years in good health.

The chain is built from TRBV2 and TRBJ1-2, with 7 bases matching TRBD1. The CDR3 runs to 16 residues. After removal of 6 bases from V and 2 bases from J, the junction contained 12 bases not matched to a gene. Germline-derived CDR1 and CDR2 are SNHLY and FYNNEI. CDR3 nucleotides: TGTGCCAGCAGCGCGATGACAGGGTCCGGGAACTATGGCTACACCTTC. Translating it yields CASSAMTGSGNYGYTF. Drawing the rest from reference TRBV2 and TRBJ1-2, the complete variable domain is EPEVTQTPSHQVTQMGQEVILRCVPISNHLYFYWYRQILGQKVEFLVSFYNNEISEKSEIFDDQFSVERPDGSNFTLKIRSTKLEDSAMYFCASSAMTGSGNYGYTFGSGTRLTVV.

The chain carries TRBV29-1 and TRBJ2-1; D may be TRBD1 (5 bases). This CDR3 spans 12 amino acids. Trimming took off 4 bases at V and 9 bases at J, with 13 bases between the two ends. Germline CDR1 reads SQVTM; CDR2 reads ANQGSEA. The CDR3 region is CSVGAGKGEQFF. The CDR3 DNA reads TGCAGCGTTGGGGCAGGGAAAGGTGAGCAGTTCTTC.

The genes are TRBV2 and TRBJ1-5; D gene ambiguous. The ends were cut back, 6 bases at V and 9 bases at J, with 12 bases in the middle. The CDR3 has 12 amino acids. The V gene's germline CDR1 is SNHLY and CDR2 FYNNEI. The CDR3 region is CASSGPLPPQHF. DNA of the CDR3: TGTGCCAGCAGCGGTCCCCTACCGCCCCAGCATTTT.

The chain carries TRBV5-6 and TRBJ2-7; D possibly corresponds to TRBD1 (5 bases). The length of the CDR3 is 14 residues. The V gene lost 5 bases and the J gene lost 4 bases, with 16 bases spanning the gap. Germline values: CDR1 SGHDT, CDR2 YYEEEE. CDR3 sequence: CASRGLSGKYEQYF. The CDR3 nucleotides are TGTGCCAGCAGGGGATTATCAGGGAAATACGAGCAGTACTTC.

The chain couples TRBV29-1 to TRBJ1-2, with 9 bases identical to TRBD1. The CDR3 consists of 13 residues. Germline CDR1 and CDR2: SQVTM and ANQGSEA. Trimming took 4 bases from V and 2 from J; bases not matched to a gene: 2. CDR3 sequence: CSVAGQGNYGYTF. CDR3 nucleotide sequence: TGCAGCGTTGCGGGACAGGGCAACTATGGCTACACCTTC. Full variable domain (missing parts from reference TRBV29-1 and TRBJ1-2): SAVISQKPSRDICQRGTSLTIQCQVDSQVTMMFWYRQQPGQSLTLIATANQGSEATYESGFVIDKFPISRPNLTFSTLTVSNMSPEDSSIYLCSVAGQGNYGYTFGSGTRLTVV.

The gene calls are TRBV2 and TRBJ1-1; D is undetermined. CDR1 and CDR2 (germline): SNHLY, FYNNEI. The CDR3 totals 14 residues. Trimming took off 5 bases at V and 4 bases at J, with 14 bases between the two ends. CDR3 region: CASSKETGFTEAFF. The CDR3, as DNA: TGTGCCAGCAGTAAAGAGACGGGGTTCACTGAAGCTTTCTTT.

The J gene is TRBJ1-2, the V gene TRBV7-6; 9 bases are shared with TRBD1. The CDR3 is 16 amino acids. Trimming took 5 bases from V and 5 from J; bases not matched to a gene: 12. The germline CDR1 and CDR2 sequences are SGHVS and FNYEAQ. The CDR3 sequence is CASSGLTGTGLYGYTF. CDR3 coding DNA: TGTGCCAGCAGCGGACTCACGGGGACAGGGTTATATGGCTACACCTTC. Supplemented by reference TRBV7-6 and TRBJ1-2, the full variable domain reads GAGVSQSPRYKVTKRGQDVALRCDPISGHVSLYWYRQALGQGPEFLTYFNYEAQQDKSGLPNDRFSAERPEGSISTLTIQRTEQRDSAMYRCASSGLTGTGLYGYTFGSGTRLTVV.

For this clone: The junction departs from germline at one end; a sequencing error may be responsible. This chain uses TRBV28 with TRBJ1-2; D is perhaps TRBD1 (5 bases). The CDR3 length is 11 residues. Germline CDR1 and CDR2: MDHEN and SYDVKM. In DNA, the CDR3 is TGTGCCAGCAGTAGGACGGGGGAACTAATCTTC. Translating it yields CASSRTGELIF.

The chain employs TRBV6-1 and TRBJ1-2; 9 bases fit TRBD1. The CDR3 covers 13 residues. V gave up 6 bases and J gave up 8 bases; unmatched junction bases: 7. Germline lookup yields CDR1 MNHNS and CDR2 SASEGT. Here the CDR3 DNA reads TGTGCCAGCAGGCCCACAGGGGGCTTAGGCTACACCTTC. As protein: CASRPTGGLGYTF.